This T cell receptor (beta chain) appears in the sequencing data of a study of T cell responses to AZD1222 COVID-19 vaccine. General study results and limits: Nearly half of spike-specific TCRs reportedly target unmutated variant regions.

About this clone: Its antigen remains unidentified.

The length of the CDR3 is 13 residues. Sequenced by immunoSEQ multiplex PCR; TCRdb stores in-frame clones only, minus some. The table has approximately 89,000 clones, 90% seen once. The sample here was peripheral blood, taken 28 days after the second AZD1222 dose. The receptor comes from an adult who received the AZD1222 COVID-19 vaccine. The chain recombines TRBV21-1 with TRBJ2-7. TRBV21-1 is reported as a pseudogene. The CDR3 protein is CASSDPGPREQYF. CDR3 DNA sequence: TGTGCCAGCAGCGATCCGGGACCCCGGGAGCAGTACTTC.